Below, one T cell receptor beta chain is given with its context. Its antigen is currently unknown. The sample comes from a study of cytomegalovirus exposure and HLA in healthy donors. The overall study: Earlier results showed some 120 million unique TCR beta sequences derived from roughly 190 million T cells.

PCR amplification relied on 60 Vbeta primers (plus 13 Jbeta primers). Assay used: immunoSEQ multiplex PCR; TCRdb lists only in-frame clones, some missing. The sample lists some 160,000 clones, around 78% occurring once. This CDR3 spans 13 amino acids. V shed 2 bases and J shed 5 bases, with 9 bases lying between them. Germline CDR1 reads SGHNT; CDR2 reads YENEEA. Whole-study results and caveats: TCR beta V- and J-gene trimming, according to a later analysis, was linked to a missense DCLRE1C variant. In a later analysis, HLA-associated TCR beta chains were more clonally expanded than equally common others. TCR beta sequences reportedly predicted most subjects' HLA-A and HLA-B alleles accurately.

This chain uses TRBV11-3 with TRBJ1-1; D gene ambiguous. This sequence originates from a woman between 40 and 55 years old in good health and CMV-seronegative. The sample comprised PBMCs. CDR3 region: CASSLSTATEAFF. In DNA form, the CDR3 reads TGTGCCAGCAGCTTATCGACTGCAACTGAAGCTTTCTTT.